This TCR beta chain is from a study of T cell responses to AZD1222 COVID-19 vaccine. V shed 4 bases and J shed 6 bases, with 21 bases lying between them. Germline values: CDR1 MNHNS, CDR2 SASEGT. This CDR3 has 16 residues. Profiling relied on immunoSEQ multiplex PCR, and the TCRdb table lists in-frame clones only, not all of them. The data contain tens of thousands of clones, approximately 86% of them singletons. The sequencing used peripheral blood, collected on day 0 of AZD1222 vaccination. The chain uses TRBV6-1 and TRBJ1-2; no firm D call. This clonotype was obtained from an adult in good health. The DNA of the CDR3 is TGTGCCAGCAGTGCCACCCGGAGAGGGTCAGGAGATGGCTACACCTTC. It encodes CASSATRRGSGDGYTF.